Shown below are 30 T cell receptor beta chains from a single sample sequenced in a study of blood T cell repertoires in COVID-19. Measured with immunoSEQ multiplex PCR; TCRdb has only the in-frame clones, and not every one. The sample contains about 180,000 clones, over 75% of which appear only once. Material: peripheral blood. These receptors all stem from a man aged 70 or older with active or convalescent COVID-19.

This clone has more than one count but fewer than ten. This chain uses TRBV18 with TRBJ1-4, with TRBD1 matching over 7 bases. The CDR3 has 14 residues. The V segment lost 5 bases and the J segment 5 bases; nucleotides outside the gene matches: 5. Looked up from germline, CDR1 is KGHSH and CDR2 is LQKENI. In nucleotides, the CDR3 is TGTGCCAGCTCATATCGACAGGGAAATGAAAAACTGTTTTTT. Translated: CASSYRQGNEKLFF.

This chain uses TRBV30 with TRBJ2-7; D perhaps matches TRBD2 (6 bases). Germline CDR1 and CDR2: GTSNPN and SVGIG (reference sequence). The germline V and J ends were trimmed by 4 bases and 3 bases, with 16 bases remaining between them. This CDR3 comprises 14 residues. The CDR3 DNA is TGTGCCTGGACCTCTTGGGGGGTCAACTACGAGCAGTACTTC. Its translation is CAWTSWGVNYEQYF.

CDR3 residues: CASSLRISFAGTWAYEQYF. Here the CDR3 DNA reads TGTGCCAGCAGCTTGAGAATTTCGTTTGCGGGGACCTGGGCTTACGAGCAGTACTTC. V usage is TRBV5-6 and J usage is TRBJ2-7; weak D call: TRBD2 (6 bases). Germline CDR1 is SGHDT and CDR2 is YYEEEE. The CDR3 covers 19 residues. With 1 base removed from V and 4 bases from J, the gap between germline ends came to 27 bases.

This chain uses TRBV6-2 or TRBV6-3 with TRBJ1-2, with 9 bases matching TRBD1. The CDR3 has 14 amino acids. V was pared by 5 bases and J by 6 bases, with 7 bases of the junction left unmatched. Germline CDR1 is MNHEY and CDR2 is SVGEGT. The CDR3 DNA sequence: TGTGCCAGCAGTCCGGGACAGGGAGGAAATGGCTACACCTTC. Translating it yields CASSPGQGGNGYTF.

The chain has TRBV10-3 and TRBJ2-4, with D hard to call. The CDR3 covers 14 residues. V lost 2 bases, J lost 0 bases, and 5 bases lay in between. Germline assignment: CDR1 ENHRY and CDR2 SYGVKD. The CDR3 is CAISENLAKNIQYF. The CDR3 DNA sequence: TGTGCCATCAGTGAGAATCTAGCCAAAAACATTCAGTACTTC.

The chain uses TRBV7-2 and TRBJ2-2; TRBD2 matches 10 bases. Per germline, CDR1 SGHTA and CDR2 FQGNSA. This CDR3 contains 16 residues. Trimming at V came to 3 bases and at J to 7 bases, leaving 8 bases not matched to a gene. The CDR3 region is CASSFSSGGAIGELFF. In DNA, the CDR3 is TGTGCCAGCAGCTTCTCAAGCGGGGGGGCTATCGGGGAGCTGTTTTTT.

V usage is TRBV5-1 and J usage is TRBJ2-2, with D maybe TRBD1 (6 bases). Germline lookup yields CDR1 SGHRS and CDR2 YFSETQ. The length of the CDR3 is 15 residues. Deletions cut 1 base from V and 8 bases from J, with 15 bases between. The DNA for the CDR3 is TGCGCCAGCAGCTTGCTTCAGGGGATCGCGGGGGAGCTGTTTTTT. It is translated as CASSLLQGIAGELFF.

The chain recombines TRBV15 with TRBJ1-1; a possible D gene is TRBD1 (5 bases). Trimming removed 5 bases from V and 1 base from J, with 8 bases in between. In germline, CDR1 is LNHNV, CDR2 YYDKDF (reference sequence). The CDR3 is 13 residues long. CDR3 DNA sequence: TGTGCCACCAGCCGACAGCAGAACACTGAAGCTTTCTTT. It specifies CATSRQQNTEAFF.

V gene TRBV10-3 combines with J gene TRBJ1-2; the D gene is possibly TRBD1 (5 bases). CDR1 and CDR2 from the germline V gene are ENHRY and SYGVKD. The CDR3 extends over 15 amino acids. Trimming removed 0 bases from V and 8 bases from J, with 16 bases in between. The CDR3 is CAISESVDNPYGYTF. CDR3 coding DNA: TGTGCCATCAGTGAGTCAGTGGACAATCCCTACGGCTACACCTTC.

This clone appeared once. The chain employs TRBV11-2 and TRBJ2-7; 9 bases line up with TRBD1. Looked up from germline, CDR1 is SGHAT and CDR2 is FQNNGV. After removal of 4 bases from V and 3 bases from J, the junction contained 7 bases not matched to a gene. CDR3 size: 15 residues. This chain's CDR3 is CASSSSDRGVYEQYF. In DNA form, the CDR3 reads TGTGCCAGCAGCTCCTCCGACAGGGGGGTCTACGAGCAGTACTTC. Full variable domain (missing parts from reference TRBV11-2 and TRBJ2-7): EAGVAQSPRYKIIEKRQSVAFWCNPISGHATLYWYQQILGQGPKLLIQFQNNGVVDDSQLPKDRFSAERLKGVDSTLKIQPAKLEDSAVYLCASSSSDRGVYEQYFGPGTRLTVT.

The chain combines TRBV12-5 with TRBJ2-5, with D uncertain. CDR1 is LGHNT, CDR2 FRNRAP, per germline. This CDR3 spans 12 amino acids. V was clipped by 7 bases and J by 4 bases, with 10 bases between them. DNA of the CDR3: TGTGCTAGTGCTTTTAGTCTAGAGACCCAGTACTTC. It is translated as CASAFSLETQYF.

The gene calls are TRBV30 and TRBJ2-1; TRBD2 agrees at 8 bases. The trim removed 3 bases at V and 7 bases at J, leaving 8 bases unmatched. The CDR3 sequence is 14 residues long. CDR1 is GTSNPN and CDR2 is SVGIG in the germline V gene (reference sequence). CDR3 coding DNA: TGTGCCTGGAGCCCCATCGGGGGGGCAAATGAGCAGTTCTTC. Translation: CAWSPIGGANEQFF.

The chain couples TRBV2 to TRBJ2-5; perhaps TRBD1 as D (5 bases). The CDR3 length is 12 residues. The germline V gene encodes CDR1 SNHLY and CDR2 FYNNEI. The ends were cut back, 7 bases at V and 5 bases at J, with 11 bases in the middle. The CDR3 nucleotides read TGTGCCAGCACACGACAGTTGGAGACCCAGTACTTC. This encodes CASTRQLETQYF. Complete variable domain (other parts from reference TRBV2 and TRBJ2-5): EPEVTQTPSHQVTQMGQEVILRCVPISNHLYFYWYRQILGQKVEFLVSFYNNEISEKSEIFDDQFSVERPDGSNFTLKIRSTKLEDSAMYFCASTRQLETQYFGPGTRLLVL.

The CDR3 DNA is TGTGCCAGCAGTGAAACGGGACAGTCTTTCTATGGCTACACCTTC. Translation gives CASSETGQSFYGYTF. The genes are TRBV6-1 and TRBJ1-2; 7 bases align to TRBD1. With 2 bases clipped from V and 4 bases from J, the junction kept 7 bases outside the gene matches. Germline V lookup: CDR1 MNHNS, CDR2 SASEGT. This CDR3 comprises 15 residues.

This clone was seen more than once but under ten times. V and J are TRBV10-2 and TRBJ2-2; no firm D call. The germline gives CDR1 WSHSY, CDR2 SAAADI. Trimming left V 6 bases short and J 4 bases short, with 9 bases between. This CDR3 is built from 13 residues. CDR3 in DNA: TGCGCCAGCAGCGTACAGACCACCGGGGAGCTGTTTTTT. Protein sequence: CASSVQTTGELFF.

The CDR3: CASGLQGAANEKLFF. CDR3 bases: TGCGCCAGCGGATTACAGGGGGCGGCTAATGAAAAACTGTTTTTT. V gene TRBV5-1 combines with J gene TRBJ1-4, with TRBD1 identical over 9 bases. Germline V gene data show CDR1 as SGHRS and CDR2 as YFSETQ. The V segment lost 7 bases and the J segment 3 bases; nucleotides outside the gene matches: 7. CDR3 length: 15 amino acids.

This clone has a handful of counts. The chain joins TRBV5-4 to TRBJ2-6, with TRBD1 matching over 9 bases. Germline V gene data show CDR1 as SGHNT and CDR2 as YYREEE (reference sequence). Germline trimming cut 5 bases from V and 0 bases from J; bases unmatched to any gene: 3. This CDR3 spans 16 amino acids. Here the CDR3 DNA reads TGTGCCAGCAGTCGGACAGGGGTCTCTGGGGCCAACGTCCTGACTTTC. It yields the protein CASSRTGVSGANVLTF. Variable domain in full (rest from reference TRBV5-4 and TRBJ2-6): ETGVTQSPTHLIKTRGQQVTLRCSSQSGHNTVSWYQQALGQGPQFIFQYYREEENGRGNFPPRFSGLQFPNYSSELNVNALELDDSALYLCASSRTGVSGANVLTFGAGSRLTVL.

The CDR3 region is CASIQDLAGGLQQFF. The CDR3 nucleotides are TGTGCCAGCATCCAAGATTTAGCGGGGGGTCTCCAGCAGTTCTTC. The rearrangement joins TRBV6-5 to TRBJ2-1, with 10 nucleotides matching TRBD2. This CDR3 has 15 residues. Germline V CDR1 and CDR2: MNHEY, SVGAGI. Trimming cost V 7 bases and J 11 bases; bases outside gene matches: 14.

This clone was seen just once. This rearrangement joins TRBV27 to TRBJ1-2; tentatively, D is TRBD1 (6 bases). Germline V gives CDR1 MNHEY, CDR2 SMNVEV (reference sequence). Deletions cut 5 bases from V and 2 bases from J, with 18 bases between. The CDR3 has 16 amino acids. The CDR3 DNA sequence: TGTGCCAGCAGTCTCTCGGCAACAGGGACCAACTATGGCTACACCTTC. Protein sequence: CASSLSATGTNYGYTF.

This chain joins TRBV6-6 and TRBJ1-2; D is possibly TRBD1 (6 bases). The germline V and J ends were trimmed by 6 bases and 5 bases, with 13 bases remaining between them. The length of the CDR3 is 13 residues. From germline, CDR1 is MNHNY and CDR2 SVGAGI (reference sequence). The CDR3 loop reads CASSSQGLYGYTF. The CDR3 DNA follows: TGTGCCAGCAGCTCACAGGGCTTGTATGGCTACACCTTC.

The rearrangement joins TRBV3-1 (or the pseudogene TRBV3-2) to TRBJ1-2; 10 nucleotides line up with TRBD1. This CDR3 has 16 residues. Trimming cost V 1 base and J 7 bases; bases outside gene matches: 9. Per germline, CDR1 LGHDT and CDR2 YNNKEL (reference sequence). CDR3 nucleotides: TGTGCCAGCAGCCAAGTCCCCGGGACAGGGGTGGGTGGCTACACCTTC. It encodes CASSQVPGTGVGGYTF.

For the CDR3, the DNA is TGTGCCAGCAGGGCTGATACAGGGGGCCGGACTGAAGCTTTCTTT. Its protein is CASRADTGGRTEAFF. The chain links TRBV2 to TRBJ1-1; 9 nucleotides agree with TRBD1. The germline V gene encodes CDR1 SNHLY and CDR2 FYNNEI. This CDR3 is 15 amino acids long. The V and J ends lost 6 bases and 5 bases, in that order; junction bases with no gene match: 10.

J is TRBJ2-5 and V is TRBV19; D perhaps matches TRBD1 (6 bases). Trimming shortened V by 4 bases and J by 3 bases, and 12 bases separated the two germline ends. Germline CDR1 and CDR2: LNHDA and SQIVND (reference sequence). This CDR3 region has 14 residues. The CDR3 region has the DNA TGTGCCAGTAGTACTAGTGGACAGAAAGAGACCCAGTACTTC. Translating gives CASSTSGQKETQYF.

The chain has TRBV19 and TRBJ2-3; D is possibly TRBD2 (5 bases). The germline CDR1 and CDR2 sequences are LNHDA and SQIVND (reference sequence). The CDR3 is 14 residues long. Trimming pared 2 bases from V and 4 bases from J, leaving 10 bases between. The CDR3 coding sequence is TGTGCCAGTAGTATAAGCGGAGGAGCAGATACGCAGTATTTT. It is translated as CASSISGGADTQYF.

This chain joins TRBV29-1 and TRBJ1-1; 7 bases align to TRBD1. CDR1 and CDR2 from the germline V gene are SQVTM and ANQGSEA. The ends lost 6 bases at V and 5 bases at J; junction bases unmatched: 9. There are 13 residues in the CDR3. In nucleotides, the CDR3 is TGCAGCGTCGAGGGACAGATTGGGACTGAAGCTTTCTTT. Its protein is CSVEGQIGTEAFF. Full variable domain (rest looked up from reference TRBV29-1 and TRBJ1-1): SAVISQKPSRDICQRGTSLTIQCQVDSQVTMMFWYRQQPGQSLTLIATANQGSEATYESGFVIDKFPISRPNLTFSTLTVSNMSPEDSSIYLCSVEGQIGTEAFFGQGTRLTVV.

V gene TRBV27 combines with J gene TRBJ2-5; 7 positions match TRBD1. There are 15 residues in the CDR3. V trimming: 5 bases; J trimming: 3 bases; junction bases outside the gene matches: 9. From germline, CDR1 is MNHEY and CDR2 SMNVEV (reference sequence). CDR3 amino acids: CASSGAGTAEETQYF. CDR3 bases: TGTGCCAGCAGTGGGGCCGGGACAGCAGAAGAGACCCAGTACTTC.

The V and J genes are TRBV7-6 and TRBJ2-1, with D possibly being TRBD2 (5 bases). The CDR3 spans 17 residues. The V and J ends lost 3 bases and 0 bases respectively, with 15 bases between them. Germline V gene data show CDR1 as SGHVS and CDR2 as FNYEAQ. The CDR3 sequence is CASSFGERGSSYNEQFF. The CDR3 region has the DNA TGTGCCAGCAGCTTCGGAGAGCGTGGGAGCTCCTACAATGAGCAGTTCTTC.

The rearrangement uses TRBV7-9 and TRBJ1-2, with unresolved D. V was pared by 4 bases and J by 1 base, with 7 bases between. Germline V CDR1 and CDR2: SEHNR, FQNEAQ (reference sequence). This CDR3 comprises 13 residues. The chain's CDR3 is CASSSFLNYGYTF. For the CDR3, the DNA is TGTGCCAGCAGCTCCTTTCTTAACTATGGCTACACCTTC.

The CDR3 protein is CASSPDISYEQYF. CDR3 bases: TGTGCCAGTAGTCCGGACATCTCCTACGAGCAGTACTTC. The chain recombines TRBV19 with TRBJ2-7; a weak D match, TRBD1 (5 bases). This CDR3 comprises 13 residues. V dropped 5 bases and J dropped 0 bases, with 8 bases sitting between them. The V gene's germline CDR1 is LNHDA and CDR2 SQIVND (reference sequence).

This rearrangement joins TRBV3-1 (or the pseudogene TRBV3-2) to TRBJ2-7, with 9 bases lining up with TRBD2. V dropped 6 bases and J dropped 3; count of bases not matched to a gene: 6. The CDR3 is made up of 14 amino acids. Germline values: CDR1 LGHDT, CDR2 YNNKEL (reference sequence). In DNA, the CDR3 is TGTGCCAGCAGGGCTAGCGGGATCAACTACGAGCAGTACTTC. Amino acids: CASRASGINYEQYF.